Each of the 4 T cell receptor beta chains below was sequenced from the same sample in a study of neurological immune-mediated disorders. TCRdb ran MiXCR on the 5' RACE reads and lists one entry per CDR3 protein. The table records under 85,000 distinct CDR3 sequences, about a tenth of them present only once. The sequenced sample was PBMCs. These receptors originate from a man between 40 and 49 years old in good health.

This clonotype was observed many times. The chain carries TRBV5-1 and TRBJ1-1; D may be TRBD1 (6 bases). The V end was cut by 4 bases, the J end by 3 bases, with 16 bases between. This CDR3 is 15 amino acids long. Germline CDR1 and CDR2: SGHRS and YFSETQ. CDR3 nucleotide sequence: TGCGCCAGCAGCCCCGTGGGTACAGGGTACACTGAAGCTTTCTTT. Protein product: CASSPVGTGYTEAFF.

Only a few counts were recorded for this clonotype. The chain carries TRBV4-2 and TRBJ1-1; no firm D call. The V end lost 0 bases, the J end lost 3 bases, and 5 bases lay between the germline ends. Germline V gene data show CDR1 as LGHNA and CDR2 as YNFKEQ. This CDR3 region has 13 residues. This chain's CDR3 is CASSQDGDTEAFF. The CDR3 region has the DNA TGTGCCAGCAGCCAAGATGGGGACACTGAAGCTTTCTTT.

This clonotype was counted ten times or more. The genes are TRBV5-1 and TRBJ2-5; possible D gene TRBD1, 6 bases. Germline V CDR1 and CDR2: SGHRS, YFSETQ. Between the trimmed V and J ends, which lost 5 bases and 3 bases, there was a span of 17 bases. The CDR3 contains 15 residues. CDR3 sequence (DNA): TGCGCCAGCAGGAACCCTAGGGGGTTGGAAGAGACCCAGTACTTC. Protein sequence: CASRNPRGLEETQYF.

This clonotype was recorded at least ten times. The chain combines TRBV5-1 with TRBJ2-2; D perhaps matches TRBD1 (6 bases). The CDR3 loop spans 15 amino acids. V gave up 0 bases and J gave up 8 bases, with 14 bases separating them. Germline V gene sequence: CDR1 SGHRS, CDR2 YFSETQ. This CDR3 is CASSLDPGTFGELFF. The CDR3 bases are TGCGCCAGCAGCTTGGATCCAGGGACATTTGGGGAGCTGTTTTTT.